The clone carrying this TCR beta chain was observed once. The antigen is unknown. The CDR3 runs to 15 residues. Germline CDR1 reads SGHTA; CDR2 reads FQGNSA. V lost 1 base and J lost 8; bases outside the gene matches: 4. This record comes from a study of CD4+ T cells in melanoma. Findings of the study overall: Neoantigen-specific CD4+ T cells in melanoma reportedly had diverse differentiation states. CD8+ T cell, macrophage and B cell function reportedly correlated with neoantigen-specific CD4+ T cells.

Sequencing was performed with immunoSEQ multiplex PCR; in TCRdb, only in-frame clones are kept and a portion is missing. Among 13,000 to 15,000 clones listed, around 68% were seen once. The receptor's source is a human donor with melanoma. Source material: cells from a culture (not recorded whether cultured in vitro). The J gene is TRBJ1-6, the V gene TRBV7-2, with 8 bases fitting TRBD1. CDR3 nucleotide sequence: TGTGCCAGCAGCTTAGGACAGGGGTTGTATTCACCCCTCCACTTT. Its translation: CASSLGQGLYSPLHF. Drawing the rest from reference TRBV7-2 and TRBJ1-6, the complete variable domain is GAGVSQSPSNKVTEKGKDVELRCDPISGHTALYWYRQSLGQGLEFLIYFQGNSAPDKSGLPSDRFSAERTGGSVSTLTIQRTQQEDSAVYLCASSLGQGLYSPLHFGNGTRLTVT.